The 22 T cell receptor beta chains below were found in one sample sequenced in a study of T cell responses to AZD1222 COVID-19 vaccine. The data were produced by immunoSEQ multiplex PCR, yet TCRdb's version contains in-frame clones alone and is incomplete. The table lists 100,000 to 150,000 clones, 75% to 95% of them singletons, with 1.5% to 2% in the top ten. Sequencing used peripheral blood, obtained 28 days after the second AZD1222 dose. Source of these receptors: an adult who received the AZD1222 COVID-19 vaccine.

Written as DNA, the CDR3 is TGTGCCAGCTCACCGGAGGAGGGCAATCAGCCCCAGCATTTT. This codes for CASSPEEGNQPQHF. V and J are TRBV18 and TRBJ1-5, with D unresolved. Germline V lookup: CDR1 KGHSH, CDR2 LQKENI. V was shortened by 3 bases and J by 2 bases, with 8 bases between the two germline ends. The length of the CDR3 is 14 residues.

This chain links TRBV6-1 with TRBJ2-7, with D unclear. Between the trimmed V and J ends, which lost 0 bases and 8 bases, there was a span of 14 bases. The CDR3 is 14 amino acids. CDR1 MNHNS and CDR2 SASEGT come from the germline V gene. Written as DNA, the CDR3 is TGTGCCAGCAGTGAAGCGCTCCTCAGGTATCAGCAGTACGTC. Protein: CASSEALLRYQQYV.

This chain joins TRBV4-1 and TRBJ1-3, with D perhaps TRBD1 (5 bases). The CDR3 contains 13 residues. Per germline, CDR1 MGHRA and CDR2 YSYEKL. V was clipped by 1 base and J by 9 bases, with 10 bases between them. CDR3 residues: CASSQVGLGTIYF. Here the CDR3 DNA reads TGCGCCAGCAGCCAAGTGGGGCTGGGCACCATATATTTT.

V usage is TRBV19 and J usage is TRBJ1-4, with D possibly matching TRBD1 (5 bases). Germline V gene sequence: CDR1 LNHDA, CDR2 SQIVND (reference sequence). CDR3 length: 16 residues. V shed 5 bases and J shed 4 bases, with 17 bases lying between them. DNA for the CDR3: TGTGCCAGTAGTCCAAGGGGAGGAGAGGGTAATGAAAAACTGTTTTTT. Translating it yields CASSPRGGEGNEKLFF.

CDR3: CASSRPTGNGPEAFF. The CDR3 region has the DNA TGTGCCAGCAGCCGTCCGACAGGGAATGGCCCTGAAGCTTTCTTT. The genes are TRBV4-2 and TRBJ1-1; 7 bases match TRBD1. J gave up 6 bases and V 4 bases, and 11 bases lay outside the gene matches. Germline V gene lookup returns CDR1 LGHNA and CDR2 YNFKEQ. The CDR3 contains 15 residues.

J is TRBJ1-6 and V is TRBV7-3; TRBD1 agrees at 10 bases. This CDR3 has 14 residues. Germline V CDR1 and CDR2: SGHTA, FQGTGA. The V and J ends lost 4 bases and 7 bases, in that order; junction bases with no gene match: 1. The CDR3 sequence: CASSWGQGNSPLHF. In DNA, the CDR3 is TGTGCCAGCAGCTGGGGACAGGGGAATTCACCCCTCCACTTT.

The rearrangement links TRBV6-5 to TRBJ2-1, with 8 nucleotides matching TRBD2. Per the germline V gene, CDR1 is MNHEY and CDR2 is SVGAGI. The V and J ends lost 8 bases and 9 bases, in that order; junction bases with no gene match: 12. The CDR3 consists of 14 residues. The CDR3 nucleotides are TGTGCCAGCTCGCCCGGGGGGGCTAAGGGTGAGCAGTTCTTC. Translated, it gives CASSPGGAKGEQFF.

CDR3 sequence (DNA): TGTGCCAGCAGCCCCGGACAGTCCACGCAGTATTTT. Amino acids: CASSPGQSTQYF. V is TRBV6-2 or TRBV6-3 and J is TRBJ2-3, with TRBD1 as a possible D gene (6 bases). The V end was cut by 6 bases, the J end by 9 bases, with 13 bases between. The CDR3 spans 12 residues. Germline V CDR1 and CDR2: MNHEY, SVGEGT.

The rearrangement uses TRBV5-1 and TRBJ1-2; the D is unclear. V dropped 0 bases and J dropped 4 bases, with 10 bases sitting between them. CDR3 size: 14 residues. Germline V gives CDR1 SGHRS, CDR2 YFSETQ. The CDR3 protein is CASSLEVLGYGYTF. The CDR3 DNA sequence: TGCGCCAGCAGCTTGGAGGTCCTGGGCTATGGCTACACCTTC.

The CDR3 sequence is CASSTGQGPSGNTIYF. For the CDR3, the DNA is TGCGCCAGCAGCACGGGACAGGGACCTTCTGGAAACACCATATATTTT. The chain uses TRBV5-1 and TRBJ1-3, with 9 bases aligning to TRBD1. The junction had 6 bases not matched to a gene; V was cut back by 4 bases and J by 1 base. This CDR3 contains 16 residues. Germline V gene lookup returns CDR1 SGHRS and CDR2 YFSETQ.

This sequence joins TRBV6-6 and TRBJ1-4; TRBD1 aligns across 7 bases. The germline V gene encodes CDR1 MNHNY and CDR2 SVGAGI (reference sequence). J gave up 7 bases and V 2 bases, and 10 bases lay outside the gene matches. The CDR3 has 16 residues. The CDR3 region is CASSYAIGQEGEKLFF. CDR3 bases: TGTGCCAGCAGTTACGCTATCGGACAGGAGGGTGAAAAACTGTTTTTT.

This sequence joins TRBV18 and TRBJ1-2; D is possibly TRBD1 (6 bases). The CDR3 has 14 amino acids. The germline CDR1 and CDR2 sequences are KGHSH and LQKENI. Trimming removed 0 bases at V and 6 bases at J, with 11 bases between. CDR3 in amino acids: CASSPPEGGHGYTF. The CDR3 nucleotides are TGTGCCAGCTCACCACCTGAGGGGGGGCATGGCTACACCTTC.

This chain connects TRBV24-1 to TRBJ1-1; D might be TRBD1 (5 bases). Looked up from germline, CDR1 is KGHDR and CDR2 is SFDVKD. The V gene lost 2 bases and the J gene lost 5 bases, with 14 bases spanning the gap. This CDR3 has 15 amino acids. The CDR3 region has the DNA TGTGCCACCAGTGATTCTAAAGGGGTTGGGACTGAAGCTTTCTTT. Translating it yields CATSDSKGVGTEAFF.

The V and J genes are TRBV7-2 and TRBJ2-1; D is ambiguous. The V end was cut by 2 bases, the J end by 5 bases, with 7 bases between. Looked up from germline, CDR1 is SGHTA and CDR2 is FQGNSA. The CDR3 runs 13 residues. This chain's CDR3 is CASSLYMDNEQFF. The CDR3 bases are TGTGCCAGCAGCTTATATATGGACAATGAGCAGTTCTTC.

This clone was counted a few times. The rearrangement links TRBV11-2 to TRBJ2-1; a possible D gene is TRBD2 (6 bases). In germline, CDR1 is SGHAT, CDR2 FQNNGV. The CDR3 has 16 amino acids. Trimming cost V 1 base and J 0 bases, with 10 bases left between them. The DNA for the CDR3 is TGTGCCAGCAGCTTAGGGGGGGACCCCTCCTACAATGAGCAGTTCTTC. Translation gives CASSLGGDPSYNEQFF.

The V call is TRBV28, the J call TRBJ2-1; 14 bases are a match to TRBD2. This CDR3 spans 14 amino acids. The V and J ends lost 10 bases and 8 bases, in that order; junction bases with no gene match: 7. Germline loops: CDR1 MDHEN, CDR2 SYDVKM. For the CDR3, the DNA is TGTGCCACCTCCGGGACTAGCGGGAGACATGAGCAGTTCTTC. It is translated as CATSGTSGRHEQFF.

The chain is built from TRBV27 and TRBJ1-5, with a weak D call TRBD1 (5 bases). The CDR3 runs to 14 residues. V was trimmed by 4 bases and J by 1 base, leaving 8 bases between them. CDR1 and CDR2 from the germline V gene are MNHEY and SMNVEV (reference sequence). CDR3 bases: TGTGCCAGCAGTTGGGGGGGGAGCAATCAGCCCCAGCATTTT. Amino acid sequence: CASSWGGSNQPQHF.

The chain joins TRBV27 to TRBJ2-7, with D tentatively TRBD1 (6 bases). Germline V CDR1 and CDR2: MNHEY, SMNVEV (reference sequence). Trimming removed 5 bases from V and 4 bases from J, with 12 bases in between. The CDR3 extends over 13 amino acids. CDR3 residues: CASSPRTAYEQYV. DNA of the CDR3: TGTGCCAGCAGTCCGAGGACAGCTTACGAGCAGTACGTC.

The V call is TRBV6-4, the J call TRBJ2-1; TRBD2 is a possible D gene (6 bases). Trimming took off 3 bases at V and 9 bases at J, with 18 bases between the two ends. This CDR3 spans 15 amino acids. Germline CDR1 MRHNA, CDR2 SNTAGT. CDR3 sequence reads: CASSEGGSGVREQFF. In nucleotides, the CDR3 is TGTGCCAGCAGTGAGGGAGGTAGCGGTGTTCGTGAGCAGTTCTTC.

V usage is TRBV4-3 and J usage is TRBJ2-1; D perhaps matches TRBD2 (6 bases). Germline CDR1 is LGHNA and CDR2 is YSLEER. The CDR3 is 16 amino acids. V was trimmed by 1 base and J by 3 bases, leaving 13 bases between them. The CDR3, as DNA: TGCGCCAGCAGCCAAGTCCCAGCGGGTAACTACAATGAGCAGTTCTTC. Protein sequence: CASSQVPAGNYNEQFF.

The chain is built from TRBV6-5 and TRBJ1-6; D gene unclear. The germline V and J ends were trimmed by 0 bases and 9 bases, with 9 bases remaining between them. The CDR3 is 14 residues long. Germline CDR1 is MNHEY and CDR2 is SVGAGI. The CDR3 region is CASSYSKWGSPLHF. The CDR3 DNA reads as TGTGCCAGCAGTTACTCGAAATGGGGTTCACCCCTCCACTTT.

The chain employs TRBV9 and TRBJ2-3, with D tentatively TRBD2 (6 bases). Germline-derived CDR1 and CDR2 are SGDLS and YYNGEE. CDR3 length: 17 residues. Trimming removed 4 bases from V and 0 bases from J, with 18 bases in between. CDR3 coding DNA: TGTGCCAGCAGCTTAACGGGGGTATCTGCTAGCACAGATACGCAGTATTTT. It is translated as CASSLTGVSASTDTQYF.